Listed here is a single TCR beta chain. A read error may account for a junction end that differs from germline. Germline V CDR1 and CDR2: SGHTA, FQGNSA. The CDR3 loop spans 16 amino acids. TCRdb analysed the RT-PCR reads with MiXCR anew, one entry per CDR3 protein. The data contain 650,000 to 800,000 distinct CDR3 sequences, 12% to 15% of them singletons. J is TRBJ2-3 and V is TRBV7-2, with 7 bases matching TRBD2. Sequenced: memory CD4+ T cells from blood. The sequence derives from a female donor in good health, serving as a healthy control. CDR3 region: CASSLVVGGPGNTQYF. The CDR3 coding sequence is TGCGCCAGCAGCTTGGTGGTGGGAGGGCCGGGAAATACGCAGTATTTT.